This T cell receptor beta chain was sequenced in a study of OX40 agonist ivuxolimab in advanced cancers. Looking at the study overall: The costimulatory receptor OX40 (CD134) was targeted by ivuxolimab, a fully human IgG2 agonistic monoclonal antibody. Among the roughly 52 dose-escalation patients, approximately 20 had hepatocellular carcinoma, roughly 15 melanoma, 9 renal cell carcinoma and 9 head and neck cancer. Patients were allowed to have had prior anti-PD-1, anti-PD-L1 or anti-CTLA-4 therapy, and more than 35% of the dose-escalation patients had been treated with checkpoint inhibitors. Intravenous ivuxolimab was administered to patients every 2 weeks at six dose levels: 0.01, 0.1, 0.3, 1.5, 3 and 10 mg/kg. Partial responses occurred in three dose-escalation patients, of whom one had hepatocellular carcinoma and two had cutaneous melanoma. The paper reports the monotherapy dose-escalation portion (N ≈ 52 patients) of the phase I ivuxolimab trial. In the dose-escalation cohort, over 65% of patients were male, and the mean age was roughly 60 years, with a range of roughly 20 to 80. The purpose of peripheral TCRbeta sequencing was to test whether ivuxolimab changed TCR sequence diversity and led to clonal T-cell expansion. What the authors observed across the whole study: At doses from 0.1 to 3.0 mg/kg, clonal expansion was seen in both CD4+ and CD8+ blood T cells between baseline and week 6. Low levels of normalized T-cell clonal expansion were also seen in some patients who did not respond. The antigen specificity of the clonally expanded peripheral T cells was not determined. In partial responders in the 0.1-3.0 mg/kg groups, normalized peripheral clonal expansion was found to be among the lowest, especially among CD8+ T cells. After ivuxolimab, more expanded clones were found on average in CD8+ T cells than in CD4+ T cells.

For sequencing of the TCRbeta CDR3 region, genomic DNA was extracted from the sorted cells. TCRbeta CDR3 regions were sequenced using the immunoSEQ Assay. TCRdb mirrors the immuneACCESS table, restricted to in-frame sequences. Some clones are absent from its copies; in checked studies, under half trace to an unresolved V gene, and the reason for the others is unknown. The sample records tens of thousands of clones, about 93% of which are singletons. Of the sample, approximately 0.55% is held by the ten largest clones. The trial excluded patients who had a history of autoimmune disease or who were on systemic immunosuppression. In every dose cohort, peripheral blood was drawn for TCR sequencing at baseline, cycle 4 day 1, and cycle 7 day 1. The samples were drawn from a first-in-human, open-label, multicenter phase I dose-escalation trial of ivuxolimab. Adults with locally advanced or metastatic head and neck squamous cell, hepatocellular, melanoma or renal cell carcinoma were enrolled in the trial. CD4+ and CD8+ T cells were sorted separately from peripheral blood before TCR sequencing.

Of note for this clone: Its recognized antigen is unknown. Base qualities are not provided; no much larger clone lies one nucleotide away.

Sample: CD4+ or CD8+ T cells sorted from blood, taken in a trial of the OX40 agonist ivuxolimab. This TCR was sampled from an adult with an advanced solid tumor such as melanoma, head and neck, liver or kidney cancer.

This receptor carries the CDR3 CASSLGGQGEKLFF. The DNA sequence is as follows: TGTGCCAGCAGTTTAGGGGGACAGGGGGAAAAACTGTTTTTT. The V gene is TRBV28 and the J gene is TRBJ1-4, with TRBD1 identical over 10 junction bases. Including cysteine and phenylalanine, the CDR3 has 14 amino acids. CDR3 DNA only is kept here, 42 bases in frame from base 1. As encoded in the germline V gene, CDR1 is MDHEN while CDR2 is SYDVKM. Trimmed from V: 2 bases; trimmed from J: 8 bases; junction bases lacking a gene match: 2.